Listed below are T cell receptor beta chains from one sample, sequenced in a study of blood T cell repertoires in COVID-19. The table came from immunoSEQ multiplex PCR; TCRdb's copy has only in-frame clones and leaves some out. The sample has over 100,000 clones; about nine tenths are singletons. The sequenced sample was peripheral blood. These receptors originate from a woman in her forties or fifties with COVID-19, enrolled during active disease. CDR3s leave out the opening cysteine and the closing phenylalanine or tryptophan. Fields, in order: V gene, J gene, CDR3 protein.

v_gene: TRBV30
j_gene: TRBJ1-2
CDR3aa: AWSVPGGAFT

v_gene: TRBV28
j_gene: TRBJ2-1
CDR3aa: ASSKQRIRGSYSYNEQF

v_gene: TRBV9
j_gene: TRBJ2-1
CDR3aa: ASSELAGVYNEQF

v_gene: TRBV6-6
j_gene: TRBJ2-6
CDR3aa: ASSPLWAGAGANVLT

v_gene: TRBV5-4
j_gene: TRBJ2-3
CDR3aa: ASSSWGGSSTDTQY

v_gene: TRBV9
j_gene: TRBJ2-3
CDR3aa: ASSGELSGGTDTQY

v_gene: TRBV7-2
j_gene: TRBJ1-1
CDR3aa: ASSRPDRGIEAF

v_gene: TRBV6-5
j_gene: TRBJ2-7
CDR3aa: ASSSERGGNEQY

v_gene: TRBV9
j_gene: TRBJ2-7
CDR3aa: ASSVAPASEQY

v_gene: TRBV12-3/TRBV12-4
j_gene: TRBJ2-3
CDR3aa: ASSPGTGDTQY

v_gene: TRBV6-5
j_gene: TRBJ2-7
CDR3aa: ASRAGTGDPDEQY

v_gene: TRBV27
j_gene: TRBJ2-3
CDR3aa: ASRSSTDTQY

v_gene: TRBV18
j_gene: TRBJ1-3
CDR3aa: ASSRPGGETGNTIY

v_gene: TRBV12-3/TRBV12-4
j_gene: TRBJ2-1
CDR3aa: ASSLTGFNEQF

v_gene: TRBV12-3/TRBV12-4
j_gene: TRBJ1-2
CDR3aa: ASSHLLTDGYT

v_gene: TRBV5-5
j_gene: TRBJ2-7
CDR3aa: ASSLDGYEQY

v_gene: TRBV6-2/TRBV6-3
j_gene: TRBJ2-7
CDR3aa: ASSWGVEQY

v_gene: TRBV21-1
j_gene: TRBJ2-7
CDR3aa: AGPLGASSYEQY

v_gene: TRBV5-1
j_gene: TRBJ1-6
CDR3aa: ASSLEGVDSPLH

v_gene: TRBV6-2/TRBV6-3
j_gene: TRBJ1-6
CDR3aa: ASSRTGGSPLH

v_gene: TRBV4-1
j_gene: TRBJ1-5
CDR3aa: ASSLGRTGGVGNQPQH

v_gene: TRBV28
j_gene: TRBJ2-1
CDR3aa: ASSFPTTSEQF

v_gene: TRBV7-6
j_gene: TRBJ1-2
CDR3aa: ASSLDARGGNYGYT

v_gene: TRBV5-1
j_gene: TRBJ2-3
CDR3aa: ASSLSRGGSTDTQY

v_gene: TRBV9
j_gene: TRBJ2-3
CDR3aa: ASSVSDRASDTQY